This TCR beta chain was sequenced during a study of vaccination effects on CD4 cells after COVID-19. Study-wide points: Convalescent patients were scarce in the study, and it lacked early post-infection timepoints.

A 10-day culture period preceded the isolation of CD4+ T cells. People in the vaccine group had not been infected with SARS-CoV-2 before, and their nucleocapsid antibodies were negative. A half-medium replacement with IL-2 medium was carried out on days 3 and 7. Produced via immunoSEQ multiplex PCR; TCRdb's table is partial and in-frame only. The sample records tens of thousands of clones, roughly four fifths being singletons. The CDR3 loop spans 15 amino acids. Per germline, CDR1 SGDLS and CDR2 YYNGEE. Trimming pared 0 bases from V and 1 base from J, leaving 5 bases between. Concerning this clone: Its specificity is not known.

The source is a human donor who received a COVID-19 vaccine. The chain combines TRBV9 with TRBJ2-6; the D gene is possibly TRBD2 (5 bases). The sample here was CD4+ T cells from PBMCs cultured without peptide, taken before COVID-19 vaccination. Written as DNA, the CDR3 is TGTGCCAGCAGCGTAGCGGGGTCTGGGGCCAACGTCCTGACTTTC. Its protein product is CASSVAGSGANVLTF.